This entry is about one TCR beta chain. Its antigen remains unknown. Per germline, CDR1 SGHKS and CDR2 YYEKEE (reference sequence). Trimming stripped 1 base from V and 7 bases from J, with 15 bases between. CDR3 length equals 15 residues. The record originates from a study of cytomegalovirus exposure and HLA in healthy donors. Findings of the study overall: Previous analysis showed most TCR beta V segments were productive about 87% or about 30% of the time. Versus the approximately 700-donor mean, an Asian-associated ancestry cluster reportedly showed fewer N-insertions in a later analysis. TCR beta V- and J-gene trimming, according to a later analysis, was linked to a missense DCLRE1C variant. Per published accounts, TCR beta sequences correctly predicted the HLA-A and HLA-B alleles of most subjects.

Researchers ran the PCR with 60 Vbeta and 13 Jbeta primers. Repertoires were generated with immunoSEQ multiplex PCR, while TCRdb's copy carries only in-frame clones and drops some. The sample has about 170,000 clones, roughly 80% seen once; the top ten hold 2% to 2.5%. This sequence was found in a male donor in good health and CMV-seronegative. The sequenced material came from PBMCs. The rearrangement joins TRBV5-5 to TRBJ1-5; tentatively, D is TRBD1 (6 bases). CDR3 nucleotides: TGTGCCAGCAGCTTGAGCAGGGGCGCGGAGCAGCCCCAGCATTTT. The encoded protein is CASSLSRGAEQPQHF.